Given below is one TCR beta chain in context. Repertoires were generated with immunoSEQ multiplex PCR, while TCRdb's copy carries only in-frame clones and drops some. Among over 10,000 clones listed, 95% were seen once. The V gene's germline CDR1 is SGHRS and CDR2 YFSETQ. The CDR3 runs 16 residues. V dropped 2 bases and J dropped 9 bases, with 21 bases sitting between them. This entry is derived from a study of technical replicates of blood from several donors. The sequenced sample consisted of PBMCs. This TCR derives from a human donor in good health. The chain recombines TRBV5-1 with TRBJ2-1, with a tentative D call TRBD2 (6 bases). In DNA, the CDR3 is TGCGCCAGCAGCTTAACCGGGACTGGGGGTATTGTTGAGCAGTTCTTC. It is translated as CASSLTGTGGIVEQFF.